This T cell receptor beta chain was identified during a study of shared clonotypes between healthy human individuals. Method: immunoSEQ multiplex PCR; TCRdb's copy keeps in-frame clones and lacks some. Altogether about 96,000 clones are present, approximately 44% being singletons, with the ten largest covering over 13%. V was clipped by 3 bases and J by 4 bases; unmatched bases: 8. Germline CDR1 is SGHDT and CDR2 is YYEEEE. This CDR3 comprises 16 residues. J is TRBJ1-5 and V is TRBV5-6, with TRBD1 matching over 9 bases. This clonotype was sampled from a middle-aged woman in good health. Some clones in this sample may be carry-over from other donors' samples. Input material: PBMCs. CDR3 protein: CASSSLRDRANQPQHF. CDR3 DNA: TGTGCCAGCAGCTCCTTAAGGGACAGGGCTAATCAGCCCCAGCATTTT.